The 8 T cell receptor beta chains below were found in one sample sequenced in a study of blood T cell repertoires in COVID-19 (dated by TCRdb to 2020 to 2021). The library was generated by the immunoSEQ multiplex PCR assay. Imported from immuneACCESS, the table was reduced by TCRdb to in-frame sequences with V and J called. These copies leave out some clones; in studies compared against another copy, an unresolved V gene accounts for under half, and the cause of the remainder is not known. The sample yields about 480,000 clones; roughly 88% were counted once. Jointly, the top ten make up about 2% of the sample. The specimen sequenced was PBMCs or T cells enriched from blood (not recorded which). All receptors derive from a woman aged 35 to 49 who had recovered from COVID-19.

The rearrangement joins TRBV6-5 to TRBJ1-2, with 11 bases identical to TRBD1. This CDR3 comprises 13 residues. Trimming at V came to 10 bases and at J to 6 bases, leaving 7 bases not matched to a gene. Germline-derived CDR1 and CDR2 are MNHEY and SVGAGI. CDR3 bases: TGTGCCATCCCGGACAGGGGGCGGAATGGCTACACCTTC. The encoded protein is CAIPDRGRNGYTF.

The chain links TRBV7-2 to TRBJ1-4, with 7 nucleotides matching TRBD1. This CDR3 spans 14 amino acids. Losses at the gene ends were 2 bases for V and 7 bases for J; bases not matched to a gene: 4. Germline-derived CDR1 and CDR2 are SGHTA and FQGNSA. The CDR3 region has the DNA TGTGCCAGCAGCTTACCAGGGGGAGGTGAAAAACTGTTTTTT. Translated: CASSLPGGGEKLFF.

This clone was detected once. The rearrangement uses TRBV6-9 and TRBJ2-7; D is perhaps TRBD1 (5 bases). The germline V gene has CDR1 MNHGY and CDR2 SVAAGI. The CDR3 sequence is 13 residues long. With 9 bases removed from V and 4 bases from J, the gap between germline ends came to 16 bases. CDR3 in amino acids: CASPNDSVYEQYF. CDR3 DNA sequence: TGTGCCAGTCCCAACGACAGCGTTTACGAGCAGTACTTC.

This chain links TRBV5-5 with TRBJ1-2; possible D gene TRBD1, 5 bases. V lost 0 bases, J lost 3 bases, and 9 bases lay in between. The germline V gene encodes CDR1 SGHKS and CDR2 YYEKEE (reference sequence). The CDR3 is 14 amino acids. The CDR3: CASSLVEQDYGYTF. Here the CDR3 DNA reads TGTGCCAGCAGCTTGGTGGAACAGGACTATGGCTACACCTTC.

The chain carries TRBV5-5 and TRBJ2-7; 7 bases match TRBD1. The CDR3 sequence is 16 residues long. V trimming: 6 bases; J trimming: 5 bases; junction bases outside the gene matches: 17. The germline V gene has CDR1 SGHKS and CDR2 YYEKEE (reference sequence). For the CDR3, the DNA is TGTGCCAGCACCTCCAGGGTAGACAGGGCCCTGAACGAGCAGTACTTC. Protein: CASTSRVDRALNEQYF.

This rearrangement joins TRBV19 to TRBJ1-4; 10 nucleotides agree with TRBD1. V was pared by 10 bases and J by 0 bases, with 5 bases of the junction left unmatched. Per germline, CDR1 LNHDA and CDR2 SQIVND (reference sequence). The CDR3 totals 15 residues. CDR3 in amino acids: CATRQGAATNEKLFF. The DNA of the CDR3 is TGTGCCACCCGACAGGGGGCTGCAACTAATGAAAAACTGTTTTTT.

This clone was counted only a few times. The rearrangement links TRBV7-2 to TRBJ2-1; D gene ambiguous. CDR3 size: 14 residues. The V end was cut by 5 bases, the J end by 1 base, with 9 bases between. Germline loops: CDR1 SGHTA, CDR2 FQGNSA. The chain's CDR3 is CASSPSGSYNEQFF. For the CDR3, the DNA is TGTGCCAGCAGCCCGTCAGGATCCTACAATGAGCAGTTCTTC.

The gene calls are TRBV4-1 and TRBJ2-2; TRBD2 matches 7 bases. V trimming: 4 bases; J trimming: 7 bases; junction bases outside the gene matches: 15. Per the germline V gene, CDR1 is MGHRA and CDR2 is YSYEKL. The CDR3 consists of 17 residues. The CDR3: CASSPYGLVEIGGELFF. The CDR3 DNA follows: TGCGCCAGCAGCCCCTACGGACTAGTTGAAATTGGCGGGGAGCTGTTTTTT.